Presented here are 28 T cell receptor beta chains from one specimen sequenced in a study of blood T cell repertoires in COVID-19. Sequencing was performed with immunoSEQ multiplex PCR; in TCRdb, only in-frame clones are kept and a portion is missing. The table includes 200,000 or so clones, approximately 90% detected once. Sequenced: peripheral blood. Receptors were obtained from a man aged 25-45 years with COVID-19, enrolled during active disease.

This clone occurred a few times. The chain recombines TRBV20-1 with TRBJ2-2, with D possibly being TRBD2 (5 bases). Germline values: CDR1 DFQATT, CDR2 SNEGSKA (reference sequence). The CDR3 runs to 16 residues. V gave up 3 bases and J gave up 5 bases, with 19 bases separating them. The CDR3 spells CSASPWRGPGTGELFF. In DNA form, the CDR3 reads TGCAGTGCTAGTCCCTGGAGAGGCCCGGGGACCGGGGAGCTGTTTTTT.

The rearrangement links TRBV18 to TRBJ1-1, with D unclear. The germline CDR1 and CDR2 sequences are KGHSH and LQKENI. The CDR3 is made up of 13 amino acids. The V end was cut by 1 base, the J end by 0 bases, with 3 bases between. CDR3 loop: CASSPLMNTEAFF. The CDR3 coding sequence is TGTGCCAGCTCACCACTCATGAACACTGAAGCTTTCTTT.

This clone was seen a single time. The chain is built from TRBV19 and TRBJ2-2, with 9 positions matching TRBD1. After removal of 3 bases from V and 5 bases from J, the junction contained 7 bases not matched to a gene. CDR1 and CDR2 from the germline V gene are LNHDA and SQIVND (reference sequence). The CDR3 length is 16 residues. CDR3 loop: CASSIRGTGRTGELFF. The DNA for the CDR3 is TGTGCCAGTAGTATCCGGGGGACAGGGAGGACCGGGGAGCTGTTTTTT.

This sequence joins TRBV4-2 and TRBJ2-1; 14 nucleotides match TRBD2. This CDR3 contains 16 residues. Per the germline V gene, CDR1 is LGHNA and CDR2 is YNFKEQ. V lost 1 base to trimming and J lost 9 bases; unmatched junction nucleotides: 5. The DNA of the CDR3 is TGTGCCAGCAGCCAAGGGGGACTAGCGGGGGTCGGTGAGCAGTTCTTC. It codes for CASSQGGLAGVGEQFF.

This chain joins TRBV7-3 and TRBJ2-5; 13 nucleotides align to TRBD2. V lost 1 base to trimming and J lost 7 bases; unmatched junction nucleotides: 18. Germline V CDR1 and CDR2: SGHTA, FQGTGA. The CDR3 covers 20 residues. The CDR3 DNA reads TGTGCCAGCAGCTTAATCGGAAGTGGACTAGCGGGGGCGGACTCACGGACCCAGTACTTC. It specifies CASSLIGSGLAGADSRTQYF. The full variable domain, in which reference TRBV7-3 and TRBJ2-5 provide the parts outside the CDR3, is GAGVSQTPSNKVTEKGKYVELRCDPISGHTALYWYRQSLGQGPEFLIYFQGTGAADDSGLPNDRFFAVRPEGSVSTLKIQRTERGDSAVYLCASSLIGSGLAGADSRTQYFGPGTRLLVL.

The V call is TRBV29-1, the J call TRBJ2-7; TRBD1 matches 7 bases. CDR1 and CDR2 from the germline V gene are SQVTM and ANQGSEA. This CDR3 has 13 amino acids. V dropped 6 bases and J dropped 3; count of bases not matched to a gene: 8. The CDR3 coding sequence is TGCAGCGTCCAAGGGGGCTTTGGCTACGAGCAGTACTTC. Its translation is CSVQGGFGYEQYF.

In its sample, this clone was seen once. The chain employs TRBV14 and TRBJ2-3; the match to TRBD2 covers 7 bases. With 3 bases clipped from V and 2 bases from J, the junction kept 11 bases outside the gene matches. This CDR3 is 17 amino acids long. Per the germline V gene, CDR1 is SGHDN and CDR2 is FVKESK. The CDR3 DNA reads as TGTGCCAGCAGCCACTTGACCGGGAGGATCTTCACAGATACGCAGTATTTT. Amino acids: CASSHLTGRIFTDTQYF.

The chain carries TRBV11-2 and TRBJ1-5; D not certain. Germline CDR1 and CDR2: SGHAT and FQNNGV. CDR3 length: 14 residues. V lost 3 bases to trimming and J lost 0 bases, with 6 bases between them. This chain's CDR3 is CASSFSDSNQPQHF. DNA for the CDR3: TGTGCCAGCAGCTTCAGTGATAGCAATCAGCCCCAGCATTTT.

The chain links TRBV28 to TRBJ2-2, with 7 positions matching TRBD1. The CDR3 runs 13 residues. Germline V CDR1 and CDR2: MDHEN, SYDVKM. Losses at the gene ends were 7 bases for V and 3 bases for J; bases not matched to a gene: 2. This CDR3 is CASKGADTGELFF. CDR3 bases: TGTGCCAGCAAGGGGGCTGACACCGGGGAGCTGTTTTTT.

The chain uses TRBV5-6 and TRBJ1-3, with 7 bases lining up with TRBD1. Germline CDR1 and CDR2: SGHDT and YYEEEE. CDR3 length: 17 residues. V lost 1 base to trimming and J lost 0 bases; unmatched junction nucleotides: 7. The CDR3 DNA reads TGTGCCAGCAGCTTGAAGCGACAGGGTGGCTCTGGAAACACCATATATTTT. Protein product: CASSLKRQGGSGNTIYF.

This chain joins TRBV5-5 and TRBJ2-7; no clear D gene. This CDR3 spans 16 amino acids. V lost 2 bases and J 4 bases, leaving 19 bases between the germline ends. CDR1 SGHKS and CDR2 YYEKEE come from the germline V gene (reference sequence). The CDR3 loop reads CASSFNTPPSLYEQYF. The CDR3 DNA sequence: TGTGCCAGCAGCTTTAACACGCCCCCCTCTCTTTACGAGCAGTACTTC.

Only a few counts were recorded for this clone. The rearrangement joins TRBV18 to TRBJ1-1; 8 positions match TRBD1. CDR3 size: 16 residues. J lost 4 bases, V lost 5 bases, and 12 bases had no gene match. CDR1 KGHSH and CDR2 LQKENI come from the germline V gene. DNA of the CDR3: TGTGCCAGCTCAGCAGCGACAGGGGCGGTGGGCACTGAAGCTTTCTTT. It encodes CASSAATGAVGTEAFF.

The chain recombines TRBV15 with TRBJ2-7; tentatively, D is TRBD1 (5 bases). V shed 0 bases and J shed 1 base, with 10 bases lying between them. The germline gives CDR1 LNHNV, CDR2 YYDKDF (reference sequence). The CDR3 extends over 15 amino acids. The CDR3 loop reads CATSRDRALSYEQYF. The CDR3 coding sequence is TGTGCCACCAGCAGAGACAGGGCGCTTTCCTACGAGCAGTACTTC.

The chain links TRBV28 to TRBJ2-7; 9 bases are a match to TRBD1. The V gene end was trimmed by 3 bases and the J gene end by 2 bases; junction bases not matched to a gene: 5. This CDR3 has 15 residues. The germline V gene has CDR1 MDHEN and CDR2 SYDVKM. In DNA, the CDR3 is TGTGCCAGCAGTTTCTCCGGGACAGGGACCTACGAGCAGTACTTC. Translation: CASSFSGTGTYEQYF.

The rearrangement links TRBV9 to TRBJ2-3, with 7 bases fitting TRBD2. Germline CDR1 reads SGDLS; CDR2 reads YYNGEE. The ends lost 0 bases at V and 5 bases at J; junction bases unmatched: 6. This CDR3 has 15 amino acids. CDR3 amino acids: CASSVDGGKLDTQYF. In DNA form, the CDR3 reads TGTGCCAGCAGCGTAGACGGGGGGAAGCTAGATACGCAGTATTTT.

The sample holds one count of this clone. V gene TRBV19 combines with J gene TRBJ2-7, with TRBD2 identical over 10 bases. Germline CDR1 is LNHDA and CDR2 is SQIVND (reference sequence). V lost 5 bases and J lost 7; bases outside the gene matches: 14. CDR3 length: 16 residues. The chain's CDR3 is CASSFFASGGLEEQYF. DNA of the CDR3: TGTGCCAGTAGTTTCTTTGCTAGCGGGGGCTTGGAAGAGCAGTACTTC.

The chain has TRBV12-5 and TRBJ2-3; 10 bases are a match to TRBD2. Germline trimming cut 3 bases from V and 1 base from J; bases unmatched to any gene: 7. Germline values: CDR1 LGHNT, CDR2 FRNRAP. The CDR3 loop spans 17 amino acids. DNA for the CDR3: TGTGCTAGTGGTTTTTCCGGGACTAGCGCCCGCACAGATACGCAGTATTTT. Its translation: CASGFSGTSARTDTQYF.

CDR3 sequence (DNA): TGTGCCAGCAGGTCTGGCCCGTATGAAGCTTTCTTT. It translates to CASRSGPYEAFF. The chain uses TRBV28 and TRBJ1-1; D is undetermined. CDR3 length equals 12 residues. Germline CDR1 and CDR2: MDHEN and SYDVKM. V dropped 6 bases and J dropped 7 bases, with 12 bases sitting between them.

The chain recombines TRBV6-1 with TRBJ2-5; D unclear. V was clipped by 2 bases and J by 2 bases, with 9 bases between them. The CDR3 extends over 14 amino acids. CDR1 and CDR2 (germline): MNHNS, SASEGT. CDR3 coding DNA: TGTGCCAGCAGTGAACTACCCGGTCAAGAGACCCAGTACTTC. It specifies CASSELPGQETQYF.

The V and J genes are TRBV18 and TRBJ2-7; 11 nucleotides line up with TRBD1. Germline-derived CDR1 and CDR2 are KGHSH and LQKENI. CDR3 length: 14 residues. J was trimmed by 2 bases and V by 4 bases; bases with no gene match: 1. CDR3 residues: CASSQDRGPYEQYF. Written as DNA, the CDR3 is TGTGCCAGCTCACAGGACAGGGGGCCCTACGAGCAGTACTTC. The full variable domain, in which reference TRBV18 and TRBJ2-7 provide the parts outside the CDR3, is NAGVMQNPRHLVRRRGQEARLRCSPMKGHSHVYWYRQLPEEGLKFMVYLQKENIIDESGMPKERFSAEFPKEGPSILRIQQVVRGDSAAYFCASSQDRGPYEQYFGPGTRLTVT.

The rearrangement joins TRBV6-2 or TRBV6-3 to TRBJ1-1; D may be TRBD1 (6 bases). Germline CDR1 is MNHEY and CDR2 is SVGEGT. The CDR3 covers 18 residues. Trimming pared 4 bases from V and 3 bases from J, leaving 24 bases between. The CDR3 region is CASSSRRGGRKGYTEAFF. In DNA, the CDR3 is TGTGCCAGCAGTTCCCGCCGCGGGGGGCGAAAAGGGTACACTGAAGCTTTCTTT.

The V and J genes are TRBV4-3 and TRBJ2-1, with a weak D call TRBD1 (5 bases). CDR1 and CDR2 (germline): LGHNA, YSLEER. Deletions cut 1 base from V and 7 bases from J, with 11 bases between. The CDR3 totals 14 residues. CDR3 amino acids: CASSQGQIWNEQFF. CDR3 DNA: TGCGCCAGCAGCCAAGGACAGATCTGGAATGAGCAGTTCTTC.

The J gene is TRBJ2-7, the V gene TRBV11-3; tentatively, D is TRBD1 (5 bases). Trimming pared 3 bases from V and 3 bases from J, leaving 6 bases between. Germline V CDR1 and CDR2: SGHNT, YENEEA. This CDR3 contains 12 residues. This CDR3 reads CASSFDSYEQYF. For the CDR3, the DNA is TGTGCCAGCAGCTTCGACAGCTACGAGCAGTACTTC.

The V gene is TRBV15, the J gene TRBJ2-7, with 7 bases aligning to TRBD2. V lost 7 bases to trimming and J lost 3 bases; unmatched junction nucleotides: 12. Germline V lookup: CDR1 LNHNV, CDR2 YYDKDF (reference sequence). CDR3 length: 15 amino acids. CDR3 in amino acids: CATTIPLTSNYEQYF. CDR3 DNA: TGTGCCACCACCATCCCCCTGACTAGCAACTACGAGCAGTACTTC. The variable domain in full, completed from reference TRBV15 and TRBJ2-7, reads DAMVIQNPRYQVTQFGKPVTLSCSQTLNHNVMYWYQQKSSQAPKLLFHYYDKDFNNEADTPDNFQSRRPNTSFCFLDIRSPGLGDTAMYLCATTIPLTSNYEQYFGPGTRLTVT.

The chain is built from TRBV27 and TRBJ2-3; TRBD2 is a possible D gene (6 bases). With 5 bases removed from V and 2 bases from J, the gap between germline ends came to 14 bases. Germline V gene lookup returns CDR1 MNHEY and CDR2 SMNVEV (reference sequence). The CDR3 is 15 amino acids. The CDR3 DNA reads TGTGCCAGCAGTGAAAGGGCTAGCGCCACAGATACGCAGTATTTT. It specifies CASSERASATDTQYF.

This rearrangement joins TRBV6-5 to TRBJ1-2, with a weak D call TRBD1 (6 bases). This CDR3 has 15 residues. From germline, CDR1 is MNHEY and CDR2 SVGAGI. With 0 bases removed from V and 3 bases from J, the gap between germline ends came to 11 bases. DNA of the CDR3: TGTGCCAGCAGTTACTCGAACAGGGCCGACTATGGCTACACCTTC. It specifies CASSYSNRADYGYTF.

The chain uses TRBV6-2 or TRBV6-3 and TRBJ2-5; the match to TRBD1 covers 7 bases. V shed 5 bases and J 5 bases; nucleotides not matched to a gene: 5. Germline CDR1 is MNHEY and CDR2 is SVGEGT. This CDR3 is 13 amino acids long. CDR3 protein: CASSHGQVETQYF. In DNA, the CDR3 is TGTGCCAGCAGTCACGGACAGGTGGAGACCCAGTACTTC.

CDR3 sequence reads: CASSPWSGGGETQYF. In DNA, the CDR3 is TGTGCCAGCTCACCATGGAGCGGGGGGGGAGAGACCCAGTACTTC. The gene calls are TRBV18 and TRBJ2-5; 10 bases map to TRBD2. The CDR3 sequence is 15 residues long. After removal of 2 bases from V and 4 bases from J, the junction contained 4 bases not matched to a gene. Germline V gene sequence: CDR1 KGHSH, CDR2 LQKENI.